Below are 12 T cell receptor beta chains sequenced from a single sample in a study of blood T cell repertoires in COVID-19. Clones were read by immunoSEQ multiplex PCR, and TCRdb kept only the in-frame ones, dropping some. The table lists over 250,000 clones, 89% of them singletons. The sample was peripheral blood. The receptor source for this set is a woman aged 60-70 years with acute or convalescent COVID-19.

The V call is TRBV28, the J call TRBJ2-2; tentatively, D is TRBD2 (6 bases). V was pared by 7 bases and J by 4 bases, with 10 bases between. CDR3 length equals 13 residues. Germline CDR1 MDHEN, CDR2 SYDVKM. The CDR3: CASKEGRTGELFF. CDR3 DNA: TGTGCCAGCAAGGAGGGACGCACCGGGGAGCTGTTTTTT.

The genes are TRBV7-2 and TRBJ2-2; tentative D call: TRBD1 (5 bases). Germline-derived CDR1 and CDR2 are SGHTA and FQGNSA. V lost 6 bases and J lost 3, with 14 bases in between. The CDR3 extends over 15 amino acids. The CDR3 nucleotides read TGTGCCAGCAGTCCTTACAGGCCCGACACCGGGGAGCTGTTTTTT. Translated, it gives CASSPYRPDTGELFF.

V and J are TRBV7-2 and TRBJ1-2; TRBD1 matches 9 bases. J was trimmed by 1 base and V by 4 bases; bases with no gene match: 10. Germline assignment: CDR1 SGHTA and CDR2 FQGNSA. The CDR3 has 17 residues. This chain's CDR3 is CASSSLDRGDRNYGYTF. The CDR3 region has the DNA TGTGCCAGCAGCTCGTTGGACAGGGGAGATCGTAACTATGGCTACACCTTC.

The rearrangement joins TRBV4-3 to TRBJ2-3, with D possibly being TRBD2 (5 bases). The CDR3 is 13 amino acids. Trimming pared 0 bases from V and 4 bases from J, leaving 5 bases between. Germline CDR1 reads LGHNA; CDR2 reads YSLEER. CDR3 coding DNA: TGCGCCAGCAGCCAAGACGGGGCAGATACGCAGTATTTT. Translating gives CASSQDGADTQYF.

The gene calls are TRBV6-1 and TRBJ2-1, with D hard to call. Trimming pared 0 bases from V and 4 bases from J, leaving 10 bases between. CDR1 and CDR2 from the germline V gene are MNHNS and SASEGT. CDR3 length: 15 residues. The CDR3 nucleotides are TGTGCCAGCAGTGAAGCGCCACTTAGATACAATGAGCAGTTCTTC. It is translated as CASSEAPLRYNEQFF.

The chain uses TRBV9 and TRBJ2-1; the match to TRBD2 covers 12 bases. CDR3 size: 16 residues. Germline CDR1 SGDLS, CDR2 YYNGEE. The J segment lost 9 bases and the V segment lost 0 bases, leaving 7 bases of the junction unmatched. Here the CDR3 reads CASSVGASGRVGEQFF. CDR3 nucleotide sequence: TGTGCCAGCAGCGTAGGGGCTAGCGGGAGGGTAGGTGAGCAGTTCTTC.

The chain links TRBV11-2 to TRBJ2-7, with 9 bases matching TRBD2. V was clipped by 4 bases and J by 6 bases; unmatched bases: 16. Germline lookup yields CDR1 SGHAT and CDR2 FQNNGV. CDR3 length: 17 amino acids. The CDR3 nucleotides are TGTGCCAGCAGCTCCCTACTAGCGGGTGACACAGGCCTCGAGCAGTACTTC. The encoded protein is CASSSLLAGDTGLEQYF.

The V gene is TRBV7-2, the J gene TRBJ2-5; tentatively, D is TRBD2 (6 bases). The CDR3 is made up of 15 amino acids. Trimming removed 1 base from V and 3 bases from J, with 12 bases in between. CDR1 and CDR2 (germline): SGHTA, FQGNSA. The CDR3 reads CASSLVWLAKETQYF. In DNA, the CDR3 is TGTGCCAGCAGCTTAGTATGGCTAGCGAAAGAGACCCAGTACTTC.

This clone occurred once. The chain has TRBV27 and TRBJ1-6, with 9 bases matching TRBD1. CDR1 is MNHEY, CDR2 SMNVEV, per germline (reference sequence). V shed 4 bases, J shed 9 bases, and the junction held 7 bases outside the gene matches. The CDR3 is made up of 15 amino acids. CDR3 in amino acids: CASSSSTGGSSPLHF. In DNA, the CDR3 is TGTGCCAGCAGTTCATCTACAGGGGGCAGTTCACCCCTCCACTTT.

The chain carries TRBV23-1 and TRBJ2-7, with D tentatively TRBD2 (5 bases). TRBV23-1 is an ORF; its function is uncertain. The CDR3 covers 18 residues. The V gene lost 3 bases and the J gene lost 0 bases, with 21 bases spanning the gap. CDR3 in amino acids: CASSQGCLPGKYSYEQYF. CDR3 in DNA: TGCGCCAGCAGTCAGGGTTGCCTACCGGGAAAATACTCCTACGAGCAGTACTTC.

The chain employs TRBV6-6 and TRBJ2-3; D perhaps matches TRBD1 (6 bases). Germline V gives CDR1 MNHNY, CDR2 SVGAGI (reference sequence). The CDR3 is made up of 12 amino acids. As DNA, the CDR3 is TGTGCAGTTAGACAGGGCACAGATACGCAGTATTTT. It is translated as CAVRQGTDTQYF.

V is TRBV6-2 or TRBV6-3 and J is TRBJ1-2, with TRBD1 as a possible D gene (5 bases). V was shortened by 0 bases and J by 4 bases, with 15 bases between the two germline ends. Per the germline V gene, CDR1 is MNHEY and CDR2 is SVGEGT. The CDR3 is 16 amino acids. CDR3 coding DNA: TGTGCCAGCAGTTACTCGAGGCAGGGTGAAAGCTATGGCTACACCTTC. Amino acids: CASSYSRQGESYGYTF.